Presented here are 28 T cell receptor beta chains from one specimen sequenced in a study of blood T cell repertoires in COVID-19. Sequencing used immunoSEQ multiplex PCR; TCRdb keeps in-frame clones, though not all of them. The sample records 100,000 to 120,000 clones, about four fifths being singletons. The specimen was peripheral blood. These receptors originate from a man older than 75 with acute or convalescent COVID-19.

The chain couples TRBV27 to TRBJ2-5, with a weak D call TRBD1 (6 bases). The ends were cut back, 1 base at V and 4 bases at J, with 10 bases in the middle. This CDR3 spans 14 amino acids. CDR1 is MNHEY and CDR2 is SMNVEV in the germline V gene (reference sequence). For the CDR3, the DNA is TGTGCCAGCAGTTTATTTGGGGGCGTAGAGACCCAGTACTTC. This gives the protein CASSLFGGVETQYF.

The chain recombines TRBV7-8 with TRBJ1-5; a weak D match, TRBD1 (5 bases). CDR3 length: 14 residues. Germline V gene sequence: CDR1 SGHVS, CDR2 FQNEAQ. V was pared by 4 bases and J by 4 bases, with 11 bases between. Written as DNA, the CDR3 is TGTGCCAGCAGCTCTGTCCAGGGTAATCAGCCCCAGCATTTT. Its translation is CASSSVQGNQPQHF.

V is TRBV5-1 and J is TRBJ1-2; D possibly corresponds to TRBD1 (5 bases). Deletions cut 0 bases from V and 4 bases from J, with 16 bases between. Germline V gives CDR1 SGHRS, CDR2 YFSETQ. This CDR3 region has 16 residues. The CDR3, as DNA: TGCGCCAGCAGCTTGGCCATTCAGGGTCCTACCTATGGCTACACCTTC. It specifies CASSLAIQGPTYGYTF. The full variable domain, completed using reference TRBV5-1 and TRBJ1-2, is KAGVTQTPRYLIKTRGQQVTLSCSPISGHRSVSWYQQTPGQGLQFLFEYFSETQRNKGNFPGRFSGRQFSNSRSEMNVSTLELGDSALYLCASSLAIQGPTYGYTFGSGTRLTVV.

The rearrangement links TRBV6-4 to TRBJ2-1; 8 positions match TRBD1. Trimming at V came to 4 bases and at J to 9 bases, leaving 5 bases not matched to a gene. The CDR3 is 13 amino acids. CDR1 is MRHNA and CDR2 is SNTAGT in the germline V gene. The CDR3 DNA follows: TGTGCCAGCAGTGCGACAGGGGCTTCTGAGCAGTTCTTC. This codes for CASSATGASEQFF.

The CDR3 DNA reads TGTGCCAGCGTTCGGGGGGTTAACGCGAACACCGGGGAGCTGTTTTTT. It yields the protein CASVRGVNANTGELFF. The chain carries TRBV7-6 and TRBJ2-2; 7 bases fit TRBD2. The CDR3 is made up of 16 amino acids. With 8 bases clipped from V and 0 bases from J, the junction kept 9 bases outside the gene matches. Germline V gene data show CDR1 as SGHVS and CDR2 as FNYEAQ.

CDR3: CASSEQGTPEPQHF. In DNA form, the CDR3 reads TGTGCCAGCAGTGAACAGGGAACCCCAGAGCCCCAGCATTTT. This chain joins TRBV2 and TRBJ1-5, with D perhaps matching TRBD1 (5 bases). The CDR3 spans 14 residues. Trimming took off 2 bases at V and 8 bases at J, with 13 bases between the two ends. Germline lookup yields CDR1 SNHLY and CDR2 FYNNEI.

The CDR3 sequence is CASSLSTGMNTEAFF. As DNA, the CDR3 is TGTGCCAGCAGCTTGTCAACAGGGATGAACACTGAAGCTTTCTTT. The chain has TRBV7-3 and TRBJ1-1; possibly TRBD1 for D (6 bases). This CDR3 is 15 amino acids long. V lost 3 bases, J lost 0 bases, and 11 bases lay in between. Germline V lookup: CDR1 SGHTA, CDR2 FQGTGA.

This clone was recorded once. V gene TRBV6-1 combines with J gene TRBJ2-5; D gene ambiguous. The V end lost 3 bases, the J end lost 4 bases, and 15 bases lay between the germline ends. Germline-derived CDR1 and CDR2 are MNHNS and SASEGT. The CDR3 has 15 amino acids. The CDR3 sequence is CASSDIDTPRETQYF. In DNA form, the CDR3 reads TGTGCCAGCAGTGACATCGACACACCAAGAGAGACCCAGTACTTC.

The V gene is TRBV29-1, the J gene TRBJ2-5; D unclear. V lost 2 bases, J lost 2 bases, and 9 bases lay in between. The CDR3 has 13 amino acids. Germline CDR1 is SQVTM and CDR2 is ANQGSEA. The CDR3, as DNA: TGCAGCGTTGAATCCCTATTACAAGAGACCCAGTACTTC. Protein product: CSVESLLQETQYF.

The chain couples TRBV16 to TRBJ1-4, with D perhaps TRBD1 (6 bases). Germline V gene lookup returns CDR1 KGHSY and CDR2 FQNENV. This CDR3 has 12 amino acids. V dropped 0 bases and J dropped 14 bases, with 10 bases sitting between them. The CDR3 region has the DNA TGTGCCAGCAGCCAATCAACAGGGAATCTGTTTTTT. Its translation is CASSQSTGNLFF.

This clone was seen only a few times. The chain carries TRBV28 and TRBJ1-2, with D tentatively TRBD1 (6 bases). V was cut by 5 bases and J by 4 bases, with 14 bases left in between. Germline CDR1 reads MDHEN; CDR2 reads SYDVKM. The CDR3 is 14 residues long. The CDR3 here is CASSPRQVRYGYTF. CDR3 in DNA: TGTGCCAGCAGTCCGAGACAGGTCCGCTATGGCTACACCTTC.

There are a few counts of this clone. This chain connects TRBV18 to TRBJ2-7; a weak D match, TRBD2 (5 bases). This CDR3 contains 14 residues. The ends were cut back, 3 bases at V and 3 bases at J, with 12 bases in the middle. Germline V gene lookup returns CDR1 KGHSH and CDR2 LQKENI. For the CDR3, the DNA is TGTGCCAGCTCACCGACCGGAGGCATCTACGAGCAGTACTTC. This codes for CASSPTGGIYEQYF.

J is TRBJ2-1 and V is TRBV29-1; 10 positions match TRBD2. After removal of 6 bases from V and 7 bases from J, the junction contained 9 bases not matched to a gene. Germline-derived CDR1 and CDR2 are SQVTM and ANQGSEA. The length of the CDR3 is 14 residues. The CDR3 here is CSVGPGLARNEQFF. CDR3 DNA: TGCAGCGTAGGTCCGGGACTAGCGCGGAATGAGCAGTTCTTC.

The rearrangement uses TRBV12-3 or TRBV12-4 and TRBJ1-6; D call uncertain. The CDR3 sequence is 13 residues long. Trimming removed 3 bases at V and 11 bases at J, with 11 bases between. The CDR3 loop reads CASSFSGFTPLHF. As DNA, the CDR3 is TGTGCCAGCAGTTTTTCGGGGTTTACACCCCTCCACTTT.

This clone has more than one count but fewer than ten. The chain employs TRBV25-1 and TRBJ2-7, with 8 bases identical to TRBD1. The CDR3 has 14 residues. With V trimmed by 4 bases and J by 4 bases, 6 bases remained unmatched. The germline gives CDR1 MGHDK, CDR2 SYGVNS. The CDR3 nucleotides read TGTGCCAGCAGTGTGGGACAGGTCGGATACGAGCAGTACTTC. As protein: CASSVGQVGYEQYF.

The CDR3 DNA reads as TGCGCCAGCAGCCAAAGTCTGCCCCGGGGAGGCGATTCCTACGAGCAGTACTTC. Protein: CASSQSLPRGGDSYEQYF. V and J are TRBV4-1 and TRBJ2-7, with D possibly matching TRBD2 (6 bases). Trimming cost V 2 bases and J 1 base, with 21 bases left between them. Germline V gene sequence: CDR1 MGHRA, CDR2 YSYEKL. The length of the CDR3 is 18 residues.

This clone has a single count. The rearrangement links TRBV5-1 to TRBJ2-7, with TRBD1 matching 8 bases. Germline V gene sequence: CDR1 SGHRS, CDR2 YFSETQ. There are 16 residues in the CDR3. Trimming removed 2 bases from V and 2 bases from J; junction bases left unmatched: 9. The CDR3 DNA follows: TGCGCCAGCAGCTTAGGGACAGGAAGACTACCCTACGAGCAGTACTTC. It is translated as CASSLGTGRLPYEQYF. The variable domain in full, with the rest retrieved from reference TRBV5-1 and TRBJ2-7, is KAGVTQTPRYLIKTRGQQVTLSCSPISGHRSVSWYQQTPGQGLQFLFEYFSETQRNKGNFPGRFSGRQFSNSRSEMNVSTLELGDSALYLCASSLGTGRLPYEQYFGPGTRLTVT.

This chain uses TRBV19 with TRBJ2-3, with 7 bases fitting TRBD2. In germline, CDR1 is LNHDA, CDR2 SQIVND (reference sequence). The V and J ends lost 3 bases and 1 base, in that order; junction bases with no gene match: 7. The CDR3 covers 16 residues. CDR3 sequence (DNA): TGTGCCAGTAGTATTCCTAGCGGTTACGGCACAGATACGCAGTATTTT. It translates to CASSIPSGYGTDTQYF. Based on the CDR3 plus reference TRBV19 and TRBJ2-3, the full variable domain is DGGITQSPKYLFRKEGQNVTLSCEQNLNHDAMYWYRQDPGQGLRLIYYSQIVNDFQKGDIAEGYSVSREKKESFPLTVTSAQKNPTAFYLCASSIPSGYGTDTQYFGPGTRLTVL.

The V and J genes are TRBV7-3 and TRBJ1-2; D possibly corresponds to TRBD1 (6 bases). Trimming removed 4 bases from V and 0 bases from J, with 12 bases in between. Germline CDR1 and CDR2: SGHTA and FQGTGA. This CDR3 has 15 residues. CDR3 in amino acids: CASSSWTVTNYGYTF. The CDR3 coding sequence is TGTGCCAGCAGCTCCTGGACAGTCACTAACTATGGCTACACCTTC.

This chain joins TRBV6-6 and TRBJ1-1, with no clear D. CDR3 length: 15 residues. From germline, CDR1 is MNHNY and CDR2 SVGAGI (reference sequence). The ends were cut back, 6 bases at V and 6 bases at J, with 20 bases in the middle. The CDR3 DNA sequence: TGTGCCAGCAGCAAGGACCTTCAAAGGGAGGCTGAAGCTTTCTTT. Translating it yields CASSKDLQREAEAFF.

The V and J genes are TRBV29-1 and TRBJ1-1, with 7 bases lining up with TRBD1. V shed 6 bases, J shed 0 bases, and the junction held 4 bases outside the gene matches. The CDR3 contains 13 residues. Per germline, CDR1 SQVTM and CDR2 ANQGSEA. CDR3 nucleotides: TGCAGCGTCGATGACAGGGTGAACACTGAAGCTTTCTTT. Amino acids: CSVDDRVNTEAFF.

The V and J genes are TRBV6-5 and TRBJ2-2, with a tentative D call TRBD1 (5 bases). V lost 6 bases to trimming and J lost 7 bases, with 18 bases between them. The CDR3 loop spans 15 amino acids. CDR1 is MNHEY, CDR2 SVGAGI, per germline. CDR3 protein: CASRDRTGRGGELFF. Written as DNA, the CDR3 is TGTGCCAGCAGGGACCGAACAGGTCGAGGCGGGGAGCTGTTTTTT.

V gene TRBV27 combines with J gene TRBJ2-1; a weak D match, TRBD2 (6 bases). This CDR3 has 16 residues. The V end was cut by 2 bases, the J end by 4 bases, with 15 bases between. CDR1 and CDR2 (germline): MNHEY, SMNVEV (reference sequence). CDR3: CASSLRLARSYNEQFF. The CDR3 DNA is TGTGCCAGCAGTTTAAGGCTAGCGCGATCTTACAATGAGCAGTTCTTC.

V is TRBV6-1 and J is TRBJ2-2; TRBD1 agrees at 9 bases. Germline CDR1 reads MNHNS; CDR2 reads SASEGT. With 2 bases clipped from V and 5 bases from J, the junction kept 3 bases outside the gene matches. CDR3 length equals 15 residues. CDR3 sequence reads: CASSENRGRTGELFF. DNA for the CDR3: TGTGCCAGCAGTGAAAACAGGGGGCGTACCGGGGAGCTGTTTTTT.

This chain uses TRBV19 with TRBJ1-5, with D uncertain. Trimming took off 6 bases at V and 5 bases at J, with 8 bases between the two ends. CDR1 is LNHDA, CDR2 SQIVND, per germline (reference sequence). The CDR3 has 12 residues. CDR3 sequence: CASSSLDQPQHF. As DNA, the CDR3 is TGTGCCAGTAGCTCCCTTGATCAGCCCCAGCATTTT.

This clone was detected only once. V gene TRBV5-1 combines with J gene TRBJ1-4; tentative D call: TRBD1 (6 bases). Germline V lookup: CDR1 SGHRS, CDR2 YFSETQ. CDR3 length: 14 residues. The V end lost 4 bases, the J end lost 10 bases, and 17 bases lay between the germline ends. This CDR3 reads CASSQQGTSGKLFF. For the CDR3, the DNA is TGCGCCAGCAGCCAACAGGGAACGAGCGGAAAACTGTTTTTT.

This clone showed up just a few times. The chain carries TRBV15 and TRBJ2-7, with 12 bases aligning to TRBD1. The CDR3 covers 14 residues. Unmatched junction bases numbered 0, after V lost 1 base and J lost 5 bases. Per germline, CDR1 LNHNV and CDR2 YYDKDF (reference sequence). The DNA for the CDR3 is TGTGCCACCAGCAGAGGGGACAGGGGGCACGAGCAGTACTTC. Translated: CATSRGDRGHEQYF.

This rearrangement joins TRBV9 to TRBJ1-6; D not resolved. Germline V gene data show CDR1 as SGDLS and CDR2 as YYNGEE. The CDR3 sequence is 14 residues long. V was cut by 6 bases and J by 7 bases, with 14 bases left in between. The DNA for the CDR3 is TGTGCCAGCAATTCAGGAGGCTGGAATTCACCCCTCCACTTT. Amino acid sequence: CASNSGGWNSPLHF.